This T cell receptor (beta chain) comes out of a study of T cell repertoires in cytomegalovirus infection. Study at large: An indication of both CMV infection and matching HLA type came from public TCR beta signatures.

TCRdb re-derived calls from the reads in MiXCR, one entry per CDR3 protein. The profile shows about 80,000 distinct CDR3 sequences, about 4% of them singletons. Deletions cut 3 bases from V and 0 bases from J, with 9 bases between. CDR3 size: 15 residues. Germline values: CDR1 LNHDA, CDR2 SQIVND (reference sequence). This clonotype was seen ten or more times. The antigen is undetermined. Findings of the study overall: Summed frequency of shared TCR beta families picked out CMV carriers who also had the relevant HLA. CMV-specific TCR beta clonotypes restricted by HLA-C were the ones dominating the ex vivo response.

The genes are TRBV19 and TRBJ1-5, with D perhaps TRBD1 (5 bases). The TCR was taken from a human donor in good health (CMV status not recorded). Some clones in this sample may be carry-over from other donors' samples. The source material was PBMCs. Here the CDR3 DNA reads TGTGCCAGTAGTATGGGACCCCATAGCAATCAGCCCCAGCATTTT. Residues: CASSMGPHSNQPQHF.